Listed here are 5 T cell receptor beta chains from one sample, sequenced in a study of CD8 T cells in ankylosing spondylitis. Overall study findings and caveats: Made up of about eight highly homologous variants, a TCR beta motif appeared characteristic of ankylosing spondylitis blood.

MiXCR, run by TCRdb on the 5' RACE reads, gives a single entry per CDR3 protein. The sample lists fewer than 250,000 distinct CDR3 sequences; around 18% were seen once. Their specific antigens are unknown. Sequencing used blood, either unsorted or a sorted T cell fraction (not recorded which). These receptors were taken from a male donor with ankylosing spondylitis.

This clonotype was seen at least ten times. The J gene is TRBJ2-5, the V gene TRBV6-5, with a weak D call TRBD1 (6 bases). The CDR3 extends over 15 amino acids. Trimming pared 0 bases from V and 1 base from J, leaving 9 bases between. Looked up from germline, CDR1 is MNHEY and CDR2 is SVGAGI. This CDR3 reads CASSYSGQFQETQYF. The CDR3 bases are TGTGCCAGCAGTTACTCAGGACAGTTCCAAGAGACCCAGTACTTC.

The gene calls are TRBV6-1 and TRBJ1-1, with 9 bases matching TRBD1. The CDR3 has 18 amino acids. The V and J ends lost 6 bases and 2 bases, in that order; junction bases with no gene match: 16. Germline V lookup: CDR1 MNHNS, CDR2 SASEGT. The CDR3 loop is CASSPTPGQGLANTEAFF. DNA of the CDR3: TGTGCCAGCAGCCCGACGCCGGGACAGGGTTTAGCCAACACTGAAGCTTTCTTT.

The genes are TRBV27 and TRBJ2-7; TRBD1 is a possible D gene (6 bases). The CDR3 spans 14 residues. Looked up from germline, CDR1 is MNHEY and CDR2 is SMNVEV (reference sequence). With 5 bases removed from V and 2 bases from J, the gap between germline ends came to 13 bases. CDR3 loop: CASSPSTGTYEQYF. For the CDR3, the DNA is TGTGCCAGCAGTCCTTCGACAGGAACCTACGAGCAGTACTTC.

This clonotype occurred many times. The genes are TRBV9 and TRBJ1-2; D gene ambiguous. V shed 3 bases and J shed 8 bases, with 20 bases lying between them. Germline V lookup: CDR1 SGDLS, CDR2 YYNGEE. The CDR3 length is 15 residues. This chain's CDR3 is CASSATASRLGGYTF. The CDR3 DNA follows: TGTGCCAGCAGCGCTACAGCCTCACGGCTGGGCGGCTACACCTTC.

This clonotype turned up a few times. This rearrangement joins TRBV7-8 to TRBJ2-6; weak D call: TRBD1 (6 bases). Germline V gives CDR1 SGHVS, CDR2 FQNEAQ. The CDR3 has 19 residues. The V end lost 5 bases, the J end lost 0 bases, and 20 bases lay between the germline ends. The CDR3 region is CASSLRTADLISGANVLTF. The CDR3 bases are TGTGCCAGCAGCCTCCGGACAGCAGACCTCATCTCTGGGGCCAACGTCCTGACTTTC.